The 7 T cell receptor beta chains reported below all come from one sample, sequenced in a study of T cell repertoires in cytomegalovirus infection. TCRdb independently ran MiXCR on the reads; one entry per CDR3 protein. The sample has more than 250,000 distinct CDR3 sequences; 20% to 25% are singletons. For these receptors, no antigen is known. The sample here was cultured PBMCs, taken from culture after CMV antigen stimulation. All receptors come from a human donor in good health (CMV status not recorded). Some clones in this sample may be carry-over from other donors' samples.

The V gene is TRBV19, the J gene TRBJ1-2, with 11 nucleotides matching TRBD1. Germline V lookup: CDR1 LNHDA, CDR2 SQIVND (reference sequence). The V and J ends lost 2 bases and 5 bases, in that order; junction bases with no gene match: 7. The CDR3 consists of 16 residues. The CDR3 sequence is CASSIMDRGLAYGYTF. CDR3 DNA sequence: TGTGCCAGTAGTATAATGGACAGGGGGCTGGCGTATGGCTACACCTTC.

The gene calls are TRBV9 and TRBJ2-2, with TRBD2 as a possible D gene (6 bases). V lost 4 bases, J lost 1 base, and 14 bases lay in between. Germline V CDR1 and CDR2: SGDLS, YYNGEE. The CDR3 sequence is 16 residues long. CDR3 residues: CASSRLVDGNTGELFF. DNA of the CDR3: TGTGCCAGCAGCCGACTAGTTGATGGGAACACCGGGGAGCTGTTTTTT.

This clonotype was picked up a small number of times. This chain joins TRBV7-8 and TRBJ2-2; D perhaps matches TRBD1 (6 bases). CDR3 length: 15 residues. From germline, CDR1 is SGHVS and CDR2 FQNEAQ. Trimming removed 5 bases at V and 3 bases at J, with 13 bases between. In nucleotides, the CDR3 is TGTGCCAGCAGCCATCGGACAGCCTACACCGGGGAGCTGTTTTTT. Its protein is CASSHRTAYTGELFF.

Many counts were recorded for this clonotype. CDR3 protein: CASSLGVLYEQYV. The CDR3 DNA is TGTGCCAGCAGCTTAGGGGTTTTGTACGAGCAGTACGTC. The chain links TRBV7-2 to TRBJ2-7; D call uncertain. The germline gives CDR1 SGHTA, CDR2 FQGNSA. V gave up 1 base and J gave up 4 bases, with 8 bases separating them. CDR3 length: 13 amino acids.

CDR3: CASSLETSGRYEQYF. The CDR3 DNA is TGTGCCAGCAGCTTAGAGACTAGCGGGCGATACGAGCAGTACTTC. V and J are TRBV11-2 and TRBJ2-7; 10 nucleotides line up with TRBD2. V lost 0 bases and J lost 4; bases outside the gene matches: 3. The CDR3 sequence is 15 residues long. The germline CDR1 and CDR2 sequences are SGHAT and FQNNGV.

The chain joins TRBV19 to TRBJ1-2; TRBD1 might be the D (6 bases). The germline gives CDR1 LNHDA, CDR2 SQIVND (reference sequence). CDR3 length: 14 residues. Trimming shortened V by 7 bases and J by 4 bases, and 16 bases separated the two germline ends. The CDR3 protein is CASKGGRLGYGYTF. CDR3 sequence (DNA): TGTGCCAGTAAGGGGGGGCGCCTGGGCTATGGCTACACCTTC.

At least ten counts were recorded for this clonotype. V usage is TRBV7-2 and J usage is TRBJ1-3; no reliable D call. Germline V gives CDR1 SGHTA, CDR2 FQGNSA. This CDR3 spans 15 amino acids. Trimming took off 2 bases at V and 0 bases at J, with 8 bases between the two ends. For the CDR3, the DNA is TGTGCCAGCAGCTTAAGTCCGTACTCTGGAAACACCATATATTTT. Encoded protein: CASSLSPYSGNTIYF.